The following is a TCR beta chain sequence with its context. Its target is unknown. The data are from a study of graft-versus-host responses after intestinal transplantation. Study-wide results and caveats: Elevated graft-versus-host to host-versus-graft clonal ratios in allografts were recorded for patients with graft-donor T cell macrochimerism. Recipient marrow held GvH clones, some first seen in ileum or blood.

Profiling relied on immunoSEQ multiplex PCR, and the TCRdb table lists in-frame clones only, not all of them. The sample holds approximately 60,000 clones, 75% to 90% seen once. Both intraepithelial and lamina propria lymphocytes were released by processing graft tissue. The clonotype was recovered from a human patient who received an intestinal transplant, so some T cells may come from the graft donor. The material sequenced was ileum tissue, taken 350 to 400 days after transplant.

For the CDR3, the DNA is TGTGCCAGCAGCCCCCGTTCCTCCGAGCTTCGCGGGGAGCTGTTTTTT. As protein: CASSPRSSELRGELFF. V usage is TRBV9 and J usage is TRBJ2-2; D is unclear. This CDR3 comprises 16 residues. Trimming left V 4 bases short and J 7 bases short, with 20 bases between. The germline gives CDR1 SGDLS, CDR2 YYNGEE.